A single sample is the source of the 25 T cell receptor beta chains below, sequenced in a study of OX40 agonist ivuxolimab in advanced cancers. Measured with immunoSEQ multiplex PCR; TCRdb has only the in-frame clones, and not every one. The data show tens of thousands of clones, more than 80% seen once. Sequencing used CD4+ or CD8+ T cells sorted from blood, obtained in a trial of the OX40 agonist ivuxolimab. These receptors all stem from an adult with an advanced solid tumor such as melanoma, head and neck, liver or kidney cancer.

The chain has TRBV21-1 and TRBJ1-2; the listed D gene, TRBD1, was not tested against the DNA. TRBV21-1 is a pseudogene. The CDR3 is made up of 18 amino acids. This CDR3 reads CASSRNPSGHTYGYGYTF. In DNA form, the CDR3 reads TGTGCCAGCAGCCGAAATCCCTCGGGACATACGTATGGCTATGGCTACACCTTC.

The gene calls are TRBV7-6 and TRBJ2-3; D tentatively fits TRBD1 or TRBD2 (6 bases each). CDR1 and CDR2 from the germline V gene are SGHVS and FNYEAQ. The CDR3 consists of 15 residues. V was trimmed by 1 base and J by 3 bases, leaving 11 bases between them. CDR3 protein: CASSLGVGGTDTQYF. CDR3 nucleotides: TGTGCCAGCAGCTTAGGCGTAGGGGGGACAGATACGCAGTATTTT.

The chain is built from TRBV19 and TRBJ1-6, with TRBD1 matching 8 bases. The CDR3 covers 14 residues. Germline V gene sequence: CDR1 LNHDA, CDR2 SQIVND (reference sequence). Trimming removed 7 bases from V and 8 bases from J; junction bases left unmatched: 7. The CDR3 nucleotides read TGTGCCAGTACCCCAGGGGGCTCGGATTCACCCCTCCACTTT. Translation: CASTPGGSDSPLHF.

Only one count was recorded for this clone. V and J are TRBV7-6 and TRBJ2-5; TRBD1 might be the D (5 bases). The germline gives CDR1 SGHVS, CDR2 FNYEAQ. V lost 3 bases and J lost 1, with 12 bases in between. The CDR3 is 15 amino acids. CDR3 sequence: CASSLIFDSQETQYF. The DNA for the CDR3 is TGTGCCAGCAGCTTGATTTTCGACAGCCAAGAGACCCAGTACTTC.

This clone was picked up one time. The chain is built from TRBV12-5 and TRBJ2-2; D ambiguous. V gave up 0 bases and J gave up 8 bases, with 4 bases separating them. This CDR3 is built from 12 residues. The germline V gene encodes CDR1 LGHNT and CDR2 FRNRAP. The CDR3 reads CASGLVGGELFF. CDR3 DNA sequence: TGTGCTAGTGGTTTGGTCGGGGGGGAGCTGTTTTTT.

This clone was recorded only once. The rearrangement joins TRBV5-1 to TRBJ2-7; D might be TRBD1 (6 bases). The CDR3 runs 14 residues. Trimming pared 1 base from V and 0 bases from J, leaving 8 bases between. Germline lookup yields CDR1 SGHRS and CDR2 YFSETQ. CDR3 sequence: CASSLIGGSYEQYF. The CDR3 DNA sequence: TGCGCCAGCAGCTTGATAGGGGGCTCCTACGAGCAGTACTTC. Full variable domain (missing parts from reference TRBV5-1 and TRBJ2-7): KAGVTQTPRYLIKTRGQQVTLSCSPISGHRSVSWYQQTPGQGLQFLFEYFSETQRNKGNFPGRFSGRQFSNSRSEMNVSTLELGDSALYLCASSLIGGSYEQYFGPGTRLTVT.

This sequence joins TRBV29-1 and TRBJ2-7, with D possibly TRBD2 on 5 matching bases. Trimming took off 2 bases at V and 5 bases at J, with 13 bases between the two ends. CDR3 length equals 13 residues. Per germline, CDR1 SQVTM and CDR2 ANQGSEA. The CDR3 nucleotides are TGCAGCGTTGAAAGGCAGGAGCGGAACGAGCAGTACTTC. Its translation: CSVERQERNEQYF.

This clone was seen once. V gene TRBV2 combines with J gene TRBJ2-1, with unresolved D. CDR3 length: 13 residues. V was clipped by 7 bases and J by 5 bases, with 12 bases between them. CDR1 and CDR2 (germline): SNHLY, FYNNEI. CDR3 DNA: TGTGCCAGCACTCCACGCCCGAACAATGAGCAGTTCTTC. This codes for CASTPRPNNEQFF.

The genes are TRBV7-8 and TRBJ1-1; no clear D gene. V lost 3 bases and J 3 bases, leaving 8 bases between the germline ends. This CDR3 is 13 amino acids long. Germline V gives CDR1 SGHVS, CDR2 FQNEAQ. Here the CDR3 reads CASSLVDDTEAFF. CDR3 DNA: TGTGCCAGCAGCTTGGTAGATGACACTGAAGCTTTCTTT.

The rearrangement links TRBV14 to TRBJ2-7; TRBD1 is a possible D gene (6 bases). The V gene's germline CDR1 is SGHDN and CDR2 FVKESK. Trimming removed 4 bases from V and 7 bases from J, with 17 bases in between. The CDR3 contains 14 residues. In nucleotides, the CDR3 is TGTGCCAGCAGCCTCAGGACAGCTTCTACGGAGCAGTACTTC. Translation: CASSLRTASTEQYF. Drawing the rest from reference TRBV14 and TRBJ2-7, the complete variable domain is EAGVTQFPSHSVIEKGQTVTLRCDPISGHDNLYWYRRVMGKEIKFLLHFVKESKQDESGMPNNRFLAERTGGTYSTLKVQPAELEDSGVYFCASSLRTASTEQYFGPGTRLTVT.

This clone was seen a few times. This chain joins TRBV18 and TRBJ1-6, with 7 bases fitting TRBD1. CDR1 and CDR2 (germline): KGHSH, LQKENI. This CDR3 has 14 residues. The V segment lost 3 bases and the J segment 8 bases; nucleotides outside the gene matches: 4. The CDR3 is CASSPTDRHSPLHF. The CDR3 DNA reads as TGTGCCAGCTCACCTACGGACAGGCATTCACCCCTCCACTTT.

The chain links TRBV2 to TRBJ1-2, with D possibly matching TRBD1 (5 bases). The germline V gene encodes CDR1 SNHLY and CDR2 FYNNEI. Trimming pared 5 bases from V and 4 bases from J, leaving 17 bases between. The CDR3 loop spans 15 amino acids. CDR3 DNA: TGTGCCAGCAGTTTCACCGGGGGGAGCTCCTATGGCTACACCTTC. This sequence encodes CASSFTGGSSYGYTF.

The chain employs TRBV27 and TRBJ2-7; TRBD1 matches 7 bases. This CDR3 region has 14 residues. Germline V gene lookup returns CDR1 MNHEY and CDR2 SMNVEV (reference sequence). The trim removed 0 bases at V and 3 bases at J, leaving 2 bases unmatched. The CDR3 region has the DNA TGTGCCAGCAGTTTATCGAGACAGGGCTACGAGCAGTACTTC. Translating gives CASSLSRQGYEQYF.

J is TRBJ2-1 and V is TRBV11-2; possibly TRBD1 for D (6 bases). The CDR3 has 15 amino acids. V lost 5 bases and J lost 8, with 19 bases in between. Germline V lookup: CDR1 SGHAT, CDR2 FQNNGV. CDR3 in DNA: TGTGCCAGCAGCCCTAATACCCCCAGGGGATATGAGCAGTTCTTC. Translating gives CASSPNTPRGYEQFF.

The chain is built from TRBV6-4 and TRBJ2-1, with TRBD1 matching 9 bases. CDR1 and CDR2 from the germline V gene are MRHNA and SNTAGT. V lost 0 bases and J lost 6; bases outside the gene matches: 6. The CDR3 covers 16 residues. CDR3 in amino acids: CASSDSGTGRPNEQFF. The CDR3 region has the DNA TGTGCCAGCAGTGACTCTGGGACAGGGCGGCCCAATGAGCAGTTCTTC.

In this sample, this clone turned up a few times. The CDR3 sequence is CASERESGRGNEQFF. The CDR3 region has the DNA TGTGCCAGCGAGAGGGAAAGCGGGAGGGGCAATGAGCAGTTCTTC. This sequence joins TRBV2 and TRBJ2-1, with 10 bases identical to TRBD2. The germline V gene has CDR1 SNHLY and CDR2 FYNNEI. Unmatched junction bases numbered 10, after V lost 8 bases and J lost 6 bases. This CDR3 has 15 residues.

This sequence joins TRBV21-1 and TRBJ1-4; TRBD1, as called in the table, went unchecked against the DNA. TRBV21-1 is a pseudogene locus. The CDR3 consists of 19 residues. CDR3 DNA: TGTGCCAGCAGCAAAGTGAAGGGAGACAGGGTGCTAGGGAATGAAAAACTGTTTTTT. This codes for CASSKVKGDRVLGNEKLFF.

This chain joins TRBV29-1 and TRBJ2-7; D is uncertain. Per germline, CDR1 SQVTM and CDR2 ANQGSEA. V lost 3 bases, J lost 3 bases, and 9 bases lay in between. The CDR3 runs 12 residues. This CDR3 is CSVDSTNYEQYF. DNA for the CDR3: TGCAGCGTTGACAGTACCAACTACGAGCAGTACTTC.

Here the CDR3 reads CASSTRTGLYGYTF. CDR3 bases: TGTGCCAGCAGTACGCGGACAGGGTTATATGGCTACACCTTC. The gene calls are TRBV6-1 and TRBJ1-2; 8 bases agree with TRBD1. The CDR3 is 14 residues long. Per the germline V gene, CDR1 is MNHNS and CDR2 is SASEGT. V dropped 5 bases and J dropped 5; count of bases not matched to a gene: 7.

V and J are TRBV2 and TRBJ2-2; D gene unclear. The V gene lost 6 bases and the J gene lost 3 bases, with 11 bases spanning the gap. The germline V gene has CDR1 SNHLY and CDR2 FYNNEI. The CDR3 spans 14 residues. The CDR3 loop is CASRSDWDTGELFF. CDR3 sequence (DNA): TGTGCCAGCAGGAGCGATTGGGACACCGGGGAGCTGTTTTTT. Supplemented by reference TRBV2 and TRBJ2-2, the full variable domain reads EPEVTQTPSHQVTQMGQEVILRCVPISNHLYFYWYRQILGQKVEFLVSFYNNEISEKSEIFDDQFSVERPDGSNFTLKIRSTKLEDSAMYFCASRSDWDTGELFFGEGSRLTVL.

V and J are TRBV29-1 and TRBJ1-1; the match to TRBD1 covers 7 bases. There are 14 residues in the CDR3. With 6 bases clipped from V and 0 bases from J, the junction kept 7 bases outside the gene matches. Looked up from germline, CDR1 is SQVTM and CDR2 is ANQGSEA. The CDR3 loop reads CSVRQGRLNTEAFF. The CDR3 DNA is TGCAGCGTCAGACAGGGAAGACTGAACACTGAAGCTTTCTTT.

J is TRBJ2-5 and V is TRBV18; the match to TRBD2 covers 7 bases. The J segment lost 2 bases and the V segment lost 6 bases, leaving 6 bases of the junction unmatched. Germline loops: CDR1 KGHSH, CDR2 LQKENI. This CDR3 comprises 14 residues. The CDR3 here is CASSLLADQETQYF. The CDR3 bases are TGTGCCAGCTCGCTCCTAGCGGATCAAGAGACCCAGTACTTC.

J is TRBJ2-7 and V is TRBV19, with 8 bases lining up with TRBD2. Losses at the gene ends were 4 bases for V and 4 bases for J; bases not matched to a gene: 3. CDR1 is LNHDA and CDR2 is SQIVND in the germline V gene (reference sequence). The CDR3 has 13 residues. CDR3: CASSTGLAYEQYF. DNA of the CDR3: TGTGCCAGTAGTACAGGACTAGCTTACGAGCAGTACTTC.

This clone has just one count. The V gene is TRBV28, the J gene TRBJ1-2; 10 bases agree with TRBD1. The CDR3 totals 14 residues. CDR1 and CDR2 from the germline V gene are MDHEN and SYDVKM. J lost 8 bases, V lost 3 bases, and 6 bases had no gene match. The CDR3: CASSLIGTGDGYTF. In DNA form, the CDR3 reads TGTGCCAGCAGTTTGATAGGGACAGGGGACGGCTACACCTTC.

The chain carries TRBV6-4 and TRBJ1-1; D unresolved. Germline CDR1 and CDR2: MRHNA and SNTAGT. V was clipped by 3 bases and J by 1 base, with 15 bases between them. CDR3 length equals 16 residues. The CDR3 sequence is CASSEQPIDANTEAFF. In nucleotides, the CDR3 is TGTGCCAGCAGTGAACAACCGATAGATGCGAACACTGAAGCTTTCTTT.